The 2 T cell receptor beta chains reported below all come from one sample, sequenced in a study of T cell clones after liver transplantation. Produced via immunoSEQ multiplex PCR; TCRdb's table is partial and in-frame only. This sample has about 75,000 clones, with roughly 84% found just once. The sample consisted of CD4+ T cells from blood, taken 48 to 50 months after liver transplant. These receptors were obtained from a human patient who received a liver transplant. Some T cells may possibly be graft donor cells.

V usage is TRBV2 and J usage is TRBJ2-2; D tentatively fits TRBD1 or TRBD2 (5 bases each). The V and J ends lost 8 bases and 0 bases respectively, with 13 bases between them. Germline loops: CDR1 SNHLY, CDR2 FYNNEI. CDR3 size: 15 residues. CDR3 in DNA: TGTGCCAGCGATCCGGGACGTACGAACACCGGGGAGCTGTTTTTT. It yields the protein CASDPGRTNTGELFF.

In its sample, this clone was seen a few times. This sequence joins TRBV18 and TRBJ1-2, with D unresolved. With 3 bases removed from V and 3 bases from J, the gap between germline ends came to 17 bases. This CDR3 spans 16 amino acids. Germline-derived CDR1 and CDR2 are KGHSH and LQKENI. This chain's CDR3 is CASSPPADRGDYGYTF. The CDR3 region has the DNA TGTGCCAGCTCACCCCCCGCCGACCGGGGTGACTATGGCTACACCTTC.